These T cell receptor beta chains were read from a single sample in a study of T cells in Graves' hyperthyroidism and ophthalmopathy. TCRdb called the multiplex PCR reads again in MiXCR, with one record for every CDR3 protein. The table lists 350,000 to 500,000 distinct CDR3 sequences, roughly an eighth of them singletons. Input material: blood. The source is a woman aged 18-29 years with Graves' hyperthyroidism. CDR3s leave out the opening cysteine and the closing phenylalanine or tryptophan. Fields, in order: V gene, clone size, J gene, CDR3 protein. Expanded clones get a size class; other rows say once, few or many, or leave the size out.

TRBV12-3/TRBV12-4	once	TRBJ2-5	ASSLVWGETQY
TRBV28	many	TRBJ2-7	ASSTGTNLGEQY
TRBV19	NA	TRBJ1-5	ASSTPGTGPSYSNQPQH
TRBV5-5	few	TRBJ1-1	ASSGGTGGGTEAF
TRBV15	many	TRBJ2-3	ATSRVTGYGTDTQY
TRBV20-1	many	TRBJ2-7	SADRGYEQY
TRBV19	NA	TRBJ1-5	ASSIGVPNRDQPQH
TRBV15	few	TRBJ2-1	ATSRGLAGKYNEQF
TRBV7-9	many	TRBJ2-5	ASRTGTGAETQY
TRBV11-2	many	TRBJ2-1	ASSLSPWGEQF
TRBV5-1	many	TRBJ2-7	ASSSDWEQY
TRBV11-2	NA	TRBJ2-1	ASSDKLAASSYNEQF
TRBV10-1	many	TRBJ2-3	ASSEMEGGTDTQY
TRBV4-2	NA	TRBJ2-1	ASSQLAVGFDEQF
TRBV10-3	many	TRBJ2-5	ATQLAGEETQY
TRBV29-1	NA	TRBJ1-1	SVDPTGDEAF
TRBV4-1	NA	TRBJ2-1	ASSHGLAGQF
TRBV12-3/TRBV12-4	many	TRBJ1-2	ACGRQSYGYT
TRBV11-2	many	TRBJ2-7	ASSLEPSGISEQY
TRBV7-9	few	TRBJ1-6	ASSLASGGLSPLH
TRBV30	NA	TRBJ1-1	AWSPTGNTEAF
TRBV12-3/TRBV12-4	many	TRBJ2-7	ASRKTSGFYEQY
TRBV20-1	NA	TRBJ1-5	SADRAGENQPQH
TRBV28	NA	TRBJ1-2	ASSLGTGGVGGYT
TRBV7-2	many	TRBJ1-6	ASSLSPNSPLH
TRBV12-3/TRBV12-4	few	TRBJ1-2	ASSLRQVGGYT
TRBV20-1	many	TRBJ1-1	SASSGPGNTEAF
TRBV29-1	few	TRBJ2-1	SVEVVGQGVYNEQF
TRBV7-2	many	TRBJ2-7	ASSSTGTSTDFPYEQY
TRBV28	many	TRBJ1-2	ASRMIGSPHVDGYT
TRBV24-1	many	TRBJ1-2	ATSDTGRNYGYT
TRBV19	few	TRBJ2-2	ASRSGSYTGELF
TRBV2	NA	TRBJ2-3	AGGSGSSTDTQY
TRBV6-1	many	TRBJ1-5	ASRPGTESNQPQH
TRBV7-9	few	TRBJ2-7	ASSLGLREQY
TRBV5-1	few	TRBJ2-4	ASSEPTGRNIQY
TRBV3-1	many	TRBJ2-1	ASSPSRTVYNEQF
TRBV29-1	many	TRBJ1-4	SVGAVDGPTNEKLF
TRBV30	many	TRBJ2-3	AWGPYGGGTDTQY
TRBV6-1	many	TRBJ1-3	ASRTGKSSGNTIY
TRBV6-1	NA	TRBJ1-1	ASGQYPMNTEAF
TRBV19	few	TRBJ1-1	ASSRQGGPTEAF
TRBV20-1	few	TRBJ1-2	SGMPEGVSYGYT
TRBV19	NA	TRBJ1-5	ASRREGDSNQPQH
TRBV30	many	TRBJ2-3	AWSVRDTQY
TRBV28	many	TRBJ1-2	ASRDSRGHQGYT
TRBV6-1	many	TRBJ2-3	ASRREADTQY
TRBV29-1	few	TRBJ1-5	SVAPQVNQPQH
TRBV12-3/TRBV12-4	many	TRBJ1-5	ASSLAGYGNQPQH
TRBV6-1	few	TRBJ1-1	ASTQGAIFMNTEAF
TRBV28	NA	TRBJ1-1	ASGLQGAVNTEAF
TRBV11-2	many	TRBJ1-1	ASSRTGQGNTEAF
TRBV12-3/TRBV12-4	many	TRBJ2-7	ASTPGWEYEQY
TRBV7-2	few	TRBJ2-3	ASSLAGGGDTQY
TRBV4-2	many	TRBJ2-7	ASSQRTGTSGAYEQY
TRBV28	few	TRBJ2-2	ASSQATVPRELF
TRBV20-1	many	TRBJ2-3	SARSGTYRATDTQY
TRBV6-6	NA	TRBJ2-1	ASSYSTPDLADEQF
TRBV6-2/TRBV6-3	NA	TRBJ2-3	ASSYSLAGGPGTDTQY